The 21 T cell receptor beta chains below were found in one sample sequenced in a study of blood T cell repertoires in COVID-19. Generated by immunoSEQ multiplex PCR, the TCRdb table keeps only in-frame clones and is missing some. The table lists over 70,000 clones, more than 70% of them singletons. Sample: peripheral blood. Receptors were obtained from a woman aged 80 or over with acute or convalescent COVID-19.

Only a few counts were recorded for this clone. This chain joins TRBV11-2 and TRBJ2-7, with D unresolved. With 0 bases removed from V and 6 bases from J, the gap between germline ends came to 12 bases. This CDR3 has 14 residues. Germline V gene sequence: CDR1 SGHAT, CDR2 FQNNGV. The CDR3 here is CASSLEAFRGEQYF. CDR3 nucleotide sequence: TGTGCCAGCAGCTTAGAAGCGTTCAGAGGCGAGCAGTACTTC.

The rearrangement joins TRBV19 to TRBJ1-2, with D perhaps TRBD1 (5 bases). Trimming shortened V by 0 bases and J by 4 bases, and 15 bases separated the two germline ends. The CDR3 loop spans 16 amino acids. The germline gives CDR1 LNHDA, CDR2 SQIVND (reference sequence). CDR3 DNA: TGTGCCAGTAGTATAGAACGGACATATAAGACCTATGGCTACACCTTC. Amino acids: CASSIERTYKTYGYTF.

The chain has TRBV2 and TRBJ2-3; a possible D gene is TRBD1 (5 bases). The germline CDR1 and CDR2 sequences are SNHLY and FYNNEI. The CDR3 has 14 residues. The ends were cut back, 6 bases at V and 0 bases at J, with 10 bases in the middle. Here the CDR3 DNA reads TGTGCCAGCAGAGACAGTCCTAGCACAGATACGCAGTATTTT. Encoded protein: CASRDSPSTDTQYF.

The chain employs TRBV12-2 and TRBJ1-2; the D call of TRBD1 is as the table states it, not checked on the DNA. TRBV12-2 is listed as a pseudogene. This CDR3 has 13 amino acids. CDR3 sequence reads: CASRGDTDYGYTF. CDR3 sequence (DNA): TGTGCAAGTCGCGGCGACACCGACTATGGCTACACCTTC.

The V gene is TRBV6-1, the J gene TRBJ2-6; D is possibly TRBD1 (5 bases). The CDR3 has 18 amino acids. Per the germline V gene, CDR1 is MNHNS and CDR2 is SASEGT. With 4 bases removed from V and 2 bases from J, the gap between germline ends came to 18 bases. CDR3 region: CASSGIGDLGTGANVLTF. CDR3 nucleotides: TGTGCCAGCAGTGGGATAGGGGATTTGGGGACTGGGGCCAACGTCCTGACTTTC.

The chain is built from TRBV19 and TRBJ2-6, with D maybe TRBD2 (5 bases). CDR1 and CDR2 from the germline V gene are LNHDA and SQIVND (reference sequence). The CDR3 spans 17 residues. With 3 bases removed from V and 0 bases from J, the gap between germline ends came to 12 bases. The DNA for the CDR3 is TGTGCCAGTAGTATTCGCGGGCCGAACTCTGGGGCCAACGTCCTGACTTTC. Amino acid sequence: CASSIRGPNSGANVLTF.

The chain has TRBV30 and TRBJ2-2, with D possibly matching TRBD1 (5 bases). This CDR3 is 14 amino acids long. CDR1 and CDR2 from the germline V gene are GTSNPN and SVGIG (reference sequence). V lost 8 bases and J lost 3, with 16 bases in between. The chain's CDR3 is CALKGQLYTGELFF. The CDR3 DNA reads TGTGCCCTAAAGGGGCAGCTTTACACCGGGGAGCTGTTTTTT.

The V call is TRBV5-1, the J call TRBJ2-7, with a tentative D call TRBD1 (6 bases). This CDR3 is 13 amino acids long. Germline V gene sequence: CDR1 SGHRS, CDR2 YFSETQ. Trimming took off 3 bases at V and 5 bases at J, with 12 bases between the two ends. CDR3 amino acids: CASSYTGFNEQYF. CDR3 in DNA: TGCGCCAGCAGCTATACAGGGTTTAACGAGCAGTACTTC.

The rearrangement links TRBV2 to TRBJ1-5; D might be TRBD1 (6 bases). The length of the CDR3 is 15 residues. The ends were cut back, 8 bases at V and 0 bases at J, with 14 bases in the middle. Germline CDR1 SNHLY, CDR2 FYNNEI. The CDR3 DNA reads TGTGCCAGCGGCGGACAGATAAATAGCAATCAGCCCCAGCATTTT. Translated, it gives CASGGQINSNQPQHF.

The rearrangement joins TRBV3-1 (or the pseudogene TRBV3-2) to TRBJ2-3, with 7 positions matching TRBD1. The CDR3 runs 13 residues. From germline, CDR1 is LGHDT and CDR2 YNNKEL (reference sequence). Unmatched junction bases numbered 2, after V lost 4 bases and J lost 4 bases. The CDR3 nucleotides read TGTGCCAGCAGCCTAACAGGGGCAGATACGCAGTATTTT. The encoded protein is CASSLTGADTQYF.

The chain uses TRBV7-9 and TRBJ2-7; TRBD1 agrees at 7 bases. CDR1 and CDR2 (germline): SEHNR, FQNEAQ (reference sequence). The CDR3 is made up of 15 amino acids. J lost 0 bases, V lost 5 bases, and 7 bases had no gene match. CDR3 loop: CASSRDSAYSYEQYF. The CDR3 bases are TGTGCCAGCAGCCGGGACAGCGCTTACTCCTACGAGCAGTACTTC. The variable domain in full, with the rest retrieved from reference TRBV7-9 and TRBJ2-7, is DTGVSQNPRHKITKRGQNVTFRCDPISEHNRLYWYRQTLGQGPEFLTYFQNEAQLEKSRLLSDRFSAERPKGSFSTLEIQRTEQGDSAMYLCASSRDSAYSYEQYFGPGTRLTVT.

The genes are TRBV14 and TRBJ1-6; D gene unclear. The CDR3 runs 18 residues. Looked up from germline, CDR1 is SGHDN and CDR2 is FVKESK. V was pared by 1 base and J by 0 bases, with 13 bases between. CDR3 in DNA: TGTGCCAGCAGCCAAGTAGCGGGCCCAAGCTCCTATAATTCACCCCTCCACTTT. Its translation is CASSQVAGPSSYNSPLHF.

The CDR3 spells CASSQGGYGNTIYF. The DNA of the CDR3 is TGTGCCAGCAGCCAAGGGGGCTACGGAAACACCATATATTTT. The J gene is TRBJ1-3, the V gene TRBV3-1 (or the pseudogene TRBV3-2), with D possibly TRBD1 on 5 matching bases. V lost 1 base to trimming and J lost 4 bases, with 8 bases between them. This CDR3 region has 14 residues. Germline CDR1 is LGHDT and CDR2 is YNNKEL (reference sequence).

The V gene is TRBV2, the J gene TRBJ2-1, with D possibly being TRBD2 (6 bases). The CDR3 has 14 residues. Trimming removed 7 bases from V and 2 bases from J, with 12 bases in between. The germline CDR1 and CDR2 sequences are SNHLY and FYNNEI. This CDR3 is CASIAGRTYNEQFF. The DNA of the CDR3 is TGTGCCAGCATCGCGGGAAGAACCTACAATGAGCAGTTCTTC.

The rearrangement uses TRBV27 and TRBJ2-1; 9 nucleotides line up with TRBD1. The CDR3 has 15 residues. V shed 7 bases, J shed 1 base, and the junction held 5 bases outside the gene matches. Germline lookup yields CDR1 MNHEY and CDR2 SMNVEV (reference sequence). CDR3 region: CASIAGQGSYNEQFF. As DNA, the CDR3 is TGTGCCAGCATTGCGGGACAGGGTTCCTACAATGAGCAGTTCTTC.

The V and J genes are TRBV7-9 and TRBJ2-3; 7 nucleotides line up with TRBD2. The ends lost 5 bases at V and 0 bases at J; junction bases unmatched: 11. The CDR3 length is 17 residues. The germline CDR1 and CDR2 sequences are SEHNR and FQNEAQ (reference sequence). CDR3 nucleotides: TGTGCCAGCAGCCCCCCCACACTAGCGCCGAGCACAGATACGCAGTATTTT. Translating gives CASSPPTLAPSTDTQYF.

This clone was seen more than once but under ten times. The DNA is omitted, as the CDR3 cannot be located on it reliably, and the CDR3 follows TCRdb's listing. V is TRBV5-1 and J is TRBJ2-7; the tabulated D call, TRBD1, remains unverified against the DNA. Germline V gives CDR1 SGHRS, CDR2 YFSETQ. Both ends counted, the CDR3 spans 14 residues. The CDR3 region is CASSFGQGSRLGHF.

The J gene is TRBJ1-2, the V gene TRBV16; D remains ambiguous. The CDR3 length is 15 residues. Trimming removed 2 bases from V and 7 bases from J, with 17 bases in between. Germline V lookup: CDR1 KGHSY, CDR2 FQNENV. CDR3 nucleotides: TGTGCCAGCAGCCAAGCTAACAGCCGAGTGGGTGGCTACACCTTC. The encoded protein is CASSQANSRVGGYTF.

The rearrangement links TRBV6-4 to TRBJ1-5; D not resolved. CDR1 is MRHNA, CDR2 SNTAGT, per germline. This CDR3 contains 15 residues. Trimming removed 3 bases from V and 3 bases from J, with 12 bases in between. The CDR3 here is CASSEAQVYNQPQHF. The CDR3 region has the DNA TGTGCCAGCAGTGAGGCCCAGGTCTACAATCAGCCCCAGCATTTT.

The chain couples TRBV10-3 to TRBJ1-6, with 8 positions matching TRBD1. CDR3 length: 15 residues. V shed 1 base, J shed 10 bases, and the junction held 6 bases outside the gene matches. Germline V lookup: CDR1 ENHRY, CDR2 SYGVKD. CDR3 residues: CAISELTGGLSPLHF. CDR3 bases: TGTGCCATCAGTGAGTTAACAGGGGGTTTATCACCCCTCCACTTT.

The table lists this clone with a few counts. J is TRBJ2-7 and V is TRBV19, with TRBD2 identical over 10 bases. After removal of 6 bases from V and 6 bases from J, the junction contained 8 bases not matched to a gene. The germline V gene encodes CDR1 LNHDA and CDR2 SQIVND (reference sequence). The CDR3 has 14 residues. The CDR3 loop is CASRRAGGPTEQYF. CDR3 bases: TGTGCCAGTAGAAGAGCGGGAGGGCCTACCGAGCAGTACTTC.